This T cell receptor (beta chain) was recovered during a study of T cells after posttransplantation cyclophosphamide. Using immunoSEQ multiplex PCR, the repertoire was profiled, and TCRdb retains in-frame clones only, with some absent. The sample includes 3,000 to 4,000 clones, more than 65% of them seen just once. The TCR sequence derives from a woman aged 55-70 years in good health, CMV-negative, and a related stem cell transplant donor. The specimen was CD8+ T cells sorted from bone marrow.

The CDR3 nucleotides read TGTGCCAGCAGCCAAGACGGGACAGGGTGGGAGACCCAGTACTTC. Translation gives CASSQDGTGWETQYF. The chain combines TRBV14 with TRBJ2-5; 9 nucleotides match TRBD1. V shed 0 bases and J 5 bases; nucleotides not matched to a gene: 4. This CDR3 is built from 15 residues. CDR1 and CDR2 from the germline V gene are SGHDN and FVKESK.